Following are 16 T cell receptor beta chains from one sample sequenced in a study of molecular identifiers for immune sequencing clone quantification. TCRdb re-called the PCR reads through MiXCR, storing one row per CDR3 protein. Found here are over 85,000 distinct CDR3 sequences, 20% to 30% of them singletons; the top ten hold roughly 0.76%. What was sequenced was naive CD8+ T cells from blood, with Jurkat cell RNA spiked in. The subset is: FACS-sorted CD8+CD4-CCR7+CD45RA+ naive T cells. The receptors derive from a human donor in good health. Some libraries in this study had Jurkat cell RNA spiked in.

The chain carries TRBV6-2 or TRBV6-3 and TRBJ2-3; unclear D gene. CDR3 size: 15 residues. V gave up 0 bases and J gave up 2 bases, with 9 bases separating them. Germline CDR1 is MNHEY and CDR2 is SVGEGT. CDR3 sequence: CASSYSGSFTDTQYF. The DNA for the CDR3 is TGTGCCAGCAGTTACTCTGGCAGTTTCACAGATACGCAGTATTTT.

This clonotype has just a few counts. The chain uses TRBV5-1 and TRBJ1-1; possible D gene TRBD1, 5 bases. The CDR3 runs to 15 residues. With 1 base removed from V and 3 bases from J, the gap between germline ends came to 13 bases. Germline loops: CDR1 SGHRS, CDR2 YFSETQ. The CDR3 DNA reads TGCGCCAGCAGCTTGAGCAGGGCTGGGGACACTGAAGCTTTCTTT. This encodes CASSLSRAGDTEAFF.

With respect to this clonotype: Given a much more abundant clone one base away, this may be a read error. This rearrangement joins TRBV7-9 to TRBJ1-5, with D unresolved. The CDR3 extends over 13 amino acids. The germline V gene has CDR1 SEHNR and CDR2 FQNEAQ (reference sequence). Trimming removed 5 bases from V and 5 bases from J, with 10 bases in between. The CDR3 is CASSPRVDQPQHF. Written as DNA, the CDR3 is TGTGCCAGCAGCCCAAGGGTTGATCAGCCCCAGCATTTT.

Regarding this clonotype: A junction boundary mismatches the germline segment, possibly from a read error. The V gene is TRBV28, the J gene TRBJ2-3; 7 nucleotides agree with TRBD2. Germline V gene lookup returns CDR1 MDHEN and CDR2 SYDVKM. This CDR3 is 15 amino acids long. The CDR3 sequence: CVSSASGALTDTQYF. Here the CDR3 DNA reads TGTGTCAGCAGTGCCAGCGGGGCGCTCACAGATACGCAGTATTTT.

There are a few counts of this clonotype. The chain employs TRBV6-2 or TRBV6-3 and TRBJ2-7; D gene uncertain. The CDR3 consists of 13 residues. Germline V lookup: CDR1 MNHEY, CDR2 SVGEGT. Trimming cost V 5 bases and J 7 bases, with 15 bases left between them. Here the CDR3 reads CASSTGRFFEQYF. CDR3 coding DNA: TGTGCCAGCAGTACCGGACGGTTCTTTGAGCAGTACTTC.

For this clonotype: An end of the junction differs from the germline gene, which may be a read error. The V gene is TRBV7-6, the J gene TRBJ2-7; the match to TRBD2 covers 7 bases. CDR1 and CDR2 from the germline V gene are SGHVS and FNYEAQ. The CDR3 is made up of 14 amino acids. The CDR3 DNA is TGTGCCAGCAGCCAAGCGGGAACCGCCTACGAGCGGTACTTC. Protein: CASSQAGTAYERYF.

This clonotype was detected a few times. V usage is TRBV7-9 and J usage is TRBJ2-5; 7 bases map to TRBD2. Looked up from germline, CDR1 is SEHNR and CDR2 is FQNEAQ (reference sequence). With V trimmed by 5 bases and J by 2 bases, 14 bases remained unmatched. The CDR3 loop spans 17 amino acids. The CDR3 DNA sequence: TGTGCCAGCAGCCGACTAGCTCCGGGACTACCACAAGAGACCCAGTACTTC. Translated: CASSRLAPGLPQETQYF.

This clonotype occurred many times. The rearrangement links TRBV4-1 to TRBJ2-1; D possibly corresponds to TRBD1 (6 bases). Trimming took 1 base from V and 10 from J, leaving 8 bases between them. The CDR3 spans 12 residues. Germline V lookup: CDR1 MGHRA, CDR2 YSYEKL. The CDR3 loop is CASSQVGQEQFF. DNA of the CDR3: TGCGCCAGCAGCCAAGTAGGACAGGAGCAGTTCTTC.

This clonotype was seen a handful of times. CDR3: CASSAGDSSYNEQFF. The CDR3 DNA is TGTGCCAGTAGTGCGGGCGACAGCTCCTACAATGAGCAGTTCTTC. The J gene is TRBJ2-1, the V gene TRBV19; either TRBD1 or TRBD2 may supply D (5 bases each). Trimming took 5 bases from V and 0 from J, leaving 11 bases between them. Germline-derived CDR1 and CDR2 are LNHDA and SQIVND (reference sequence). This CDR3 comprises 15 residues.

On this clonotype: This could be a read error, since a much larger clone is one nucleotide away. The V gene is TRBV20-1, the J gene TRBJ2-5; D possibly corresponds to TRBD1 (5 bases). CDR1 is DFQATT, CDR2 SNEGSKA, per germline (reference sequence). Trimming took 5 bases from V and 3 from J, leaving 13 bases between them. The CDR3 contains 13 residues. The CDR3: CSAADRQKETQYF. CDR3 bases: TGCAGTGCTGCCGACAGACAGAAAGAGACCCAGTACTTC.

The CDR3 loop reads CASSQAGYEQYF. The CDR3 region has the DNA TGTGCCAGCAGCCAGGCAGGCTACGAGCAGTACTTC. The chain is built from TRBV11-2 and TRBJ2-7; D is uncertain. The germline V gene encodes CDR1 SGHAT and CDR2 FQNNGV. The CDR3 has 12 residues. Trimming pared 5 bases from V and 3 bases from J, leaving 8 bases between.

In its sample, this clonotype was seen many times. The chain carries TRBV12-3 or TRBV12-4 and TRBJ2-7; D possibly matches TRBD1 or TRBD2 (5 bases each). The CDR3 is made up of 12 amino acids. V was trimmed by 6 bases and J by 2 bases, leaving 8 bases between them. The CDR3 sequence: CASSRGAYEQYF. CDR3 DNA sequence: TGTGCCAGCAGCCGAGGGGCCTACGAGCAGTACTTC.

This clonotype turned up a few times. The chain is built from TRBV27 and TRBJ2-3; D perhaps matches TRBD1 (6 bases). This CDR3 has 13 residues. Germline CDR1 reads MNHEY; CDR2 reads SMNVEV (reference sequence). Trimming removed 5 bases from V and 4 bases from J, with 10 bases in between. The CDR3 nucleotides read TGTGCCAGCAGTGATACAGGGTCAGATACGCAGTATTTT. Amino acids: CASSDTGSDTQYF.

This clonotype has a count of ten or more. The genes are TRBV29-1 and TRBJ2-1; D is possibly TRBD1 or TRBD2 (5 bases each). The V gene lost 5 bases and the J gene lost 7 bases, with 12 bases spanning the gap. Germline CDR1 reads SQVTM; CDR2 reads ANQGSEA. This CDR3 region has 12 residues. CDR3 DNA: TGCAGCGTTCCACTGGGGGTAAATGAGCAGTTCTTC. Translation gives CSVPLGVNEQFF.

This clonotype was detected many times. The rearrangement links TRBV5-4 to TRBJ2-7, with 8 bases aligning to TRBD1. This CDR3 spans 14 amino acids. Germline V gene lookup returns CDR1 SGHNT and CDR2 YYREEE (reference sequence). The J segment lost 6 bases and the V segment lost 5 bases, leaving 10 bases of the junction unmatched. DNA for the CDR3: TGTGCCAGCAGTTCCGGGACAGGACCCCTCGAGCAGTACTTC. As protein: CASSSGTGPLEQYF.

The V and J genes are TRBV11-2 and TRBJ2-1; D is uncertain. This CDR3 has 16 amino acids. Per the germline V gene, CDR1 is SGHAT and CDR2 is FQNNGV. The V and J ends lost 1 base and 0 bases respectively, with 10 bases between them. For the CDR3, the DNA is TGTGCCAGCAGCTTAGCGTACGCGAGCTCCTACAATGAGCAGTTCTTC. Amino acids: CASSLAYASSYNEQFF.